Sequencing of this T cell receptor beta chain was carried out in a study of cytomegalovirus exposure and HLA in healthy donors. Healthy donors of bone marrow made up the group. Study-wide results and caveats: Most subjects had HLA-A and HLA-B alleles reportedly predicted accurately by TCR beta sequences.

PCR used 60 Vbeta primers and 13 Jbeta primers. Profiled with immunoSEQ multiplex PCR; TCRdb holds only in-frame clones, not every one. Of roughly 100,000 clones in the sample, 50% to 70% are singletons; the top ten hold about 4.9%. After removal of 6 bases from V and 4 bases from J, the junction contained 14 bases not matched to a gene. The length of the CDR3 is 16 residues. From germline, CDR1 is LNHDA and CDR2 SQIVND (reference sequence). This clone was seen more than once but under ten times. Its antigen is unidentified. This rearrangement joins TRBV19 to TRBJ2-7; the match to TRBD1 covers 8 bases. Sequencing used PBMCs. The clonotype was recovered from a human donor in good health. This CDR3 reads CASRRDGGQGGYEQYF. In DNA, the CDR3 is TGTGCCAGTAGAAGGGACGGAGGACAGGGCGGGTACGAGCAGTACTTC.